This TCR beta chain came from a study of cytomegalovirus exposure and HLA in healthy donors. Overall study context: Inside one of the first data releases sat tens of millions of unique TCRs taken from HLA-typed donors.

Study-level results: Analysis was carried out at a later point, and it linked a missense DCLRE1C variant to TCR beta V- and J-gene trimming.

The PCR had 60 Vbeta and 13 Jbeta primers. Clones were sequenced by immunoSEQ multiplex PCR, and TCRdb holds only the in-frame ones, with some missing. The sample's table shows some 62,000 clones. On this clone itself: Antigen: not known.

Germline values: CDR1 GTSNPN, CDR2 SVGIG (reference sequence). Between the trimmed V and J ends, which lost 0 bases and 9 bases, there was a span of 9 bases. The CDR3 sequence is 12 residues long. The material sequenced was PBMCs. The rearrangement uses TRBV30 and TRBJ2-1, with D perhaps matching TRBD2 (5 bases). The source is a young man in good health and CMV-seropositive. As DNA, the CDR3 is TGTGCCTGGAGTGTAAGCGGTTTTGAGCAGTTCTTC. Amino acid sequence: CAWSVSGFEQFF.